Each of the 29 T cell receptor beta chains below was sequenced from the same sample in a study of cytomegalovirus exposure and HLA in healthy donors. It was with 60 Vbeta and 13 Jbeta primers that the PCR ran. Some clones are missing from TCRdb's copy, which holds only in-frame ones; the method was immunoSEQ multiplex PCR. The data contain 200,000 or so clones, 75% to 85% of them seen just once; the ten biggest clones take up under 0.9%. Sample: PBMCs. The receptor source for this set is a woman aged 18-29 years in good health and CMV-seronegative.

V and J are TRBV15 and TRBJ1-1; D unresolved. Looked up from germline, CDR1 is LNHNV and CDR2 is YYDKDF (reference sequence). Between the trimmed V and J ends, which lost 0 bases and 1 base, there was a span of 9 bases. The CDR3 is 15 residues long. The CDR3 region is CATSRDGRQNTEAFF. CDR3 coding DNA: TGTGCCACCAGCAGAGATGGGAGACAGAACACTGAAGCTTTCTTT.

The chain combines TRBV16 with TRBJ1-2; 7 bases line up with TRBD1. This CDR3 region has 15 residues. Germline V gives CDR1 KGHSY, CDR2 FQNENV. Unmatched junction bases numbered 9, after V lost 4 bases and J lost 4 bases. CDR3 loop: CASSPYTGTAYGYTF. The CDR3 DNA reads TGTGCCAGCAGCCCCTACACCGGGACAGCCTATGGCTACACCTTC.

The chain is built from TRBV9 and TRBJ2-1, with D maybe TRBD1 (5 bases). The CDR3 is 16 residues long. CDR1 is SGDLS, CDR2 YYNGEE, per germline. The V and J ends lost 1 base and 0 bases respectively, with 11 bases between them. CDR3 loop: CASSVMGDSSYNEQFF. The CDR3 DNA is TGTGCCAGCAGCGTAATGGGCGACAGCTCCTACAATGAGCAGTTCTTC.

The chain links TRBV19 to TRBJ2-1; 8 bases agree with TRBD2. V shed 4 bases and J 7 bases; nucleotides not matched to a gene: 9. The CDR3 length is 15 residues. Germline V lookup: CDR1 LNHDA, CDR2 SQIVND (reference sequence). The CDR3 is CASSTGTRSFNEQFF. CDR3 sequence (DNA): TGTGCCAGTAGTACCGGGACTAGATCATTTAATGAGCAGTTCTTC.

The chain combines TRBV11-2 with TRBJ2-5; TRBD1 matches 8 bases. With 5 bases clipped from V and 6 bases from J, the junction kept 8 bases outside the gene matches. The CDR3 covers 14 residues. CDR1 and CDR2 from the germline V gene are SGHAT and FQNNGV. The CDR3 DNA reads as TGTGCCAGCAGCCCCGGACAGGGATTGAAGACCCAGTACTTC. It translates to CASSPGQGLKTQYF.

This chain uses TRBV4-2 with TRBJ2-5, with 9 bases identical to TRBD1. Losses at the gene ends were 3 bases for V and 5 bases for J; bases not matched to a gene: 4. Looked up from germline, CDR1 is LGHNA and CDR2 is YNFKEQ. CDR3 size: 14 residues. CDR3 sequence (DNA): TGTGCCAGCAGCCATACAGGGGGCGGTGAGACCCAGTACTTC. It yields the protein CASSHTGGGETQYF.

As regards this clone: Other DNA sequences in this specimen translate into the identical CDR3. This chain links TRBV19 with TRBJ2-1; possibly TRBD2 for D (5 bases). The CDR3 spans 13 residues. Germline lookup yields CDR1 LNHDA and CDR2 SQIVND (reference sequence). Trimming stripped 1 base from V and 7 bases from J, with 8 bases between. Here the CDR3 reads CASSIAEGNEQFF. Written as DNA, the CDR3 is TGTGCCAGTAGTATAGCCGAGGGAAATGAGCAGTTCTTC.

This clone was detected only once. The gene calls are TRBV28 and TRBJ1-2; 7 bases fit TRBD1. The V segment lost 5 bases and the J segment 4 bases; nucleotides outside the gene matches: 1. The CDR3 consists of 12 residues. CDR1 is MDHEN, CDR2 SYDVKM, per germline. DNA of the CDR3: TGTGCCAGCAGTCAGGGGGGCTATGGCTACACCTTC. Its protein product is CASSQGGYGYTF.

This clone was counted a single time. The rearrangement links TRBV7-6 to TRBJ2-7; D possibly corresponds to TRBD2 (5 bases). V was shortened by 0 bases and J by 3 bases, with 15 bases between the two germline ends. CDR3 length: 16 amino acids. CDR1 and CDR2 from the germline V gene are SGHVS and FNYEAQ. The CDR3 here is CASSLAPVDRDYEQYF. Written as DNA, the CDR3 is TGTGCCAGCAGCTTAGCACCGGTGGATCGGGACTACGAGCAGTACTTC.

This chain joins TRBV30 and TRBJ2-1; TRBD2 might be the D (6 bases). Trimming removed 7 bases at V and 5 bases at J, with 15 bases between. Germline V gene lookup returns CDR1 GTSNPN and CDR2 SVGIG (reference sequence). This CDR3 contains 13 residues. In DNA, the CDR3 is TGTGCCTCGGACAAGTGGGGGGACAATGAGCAGTTCTTC. It translates to CASDKWGDNEQFF.

The chain has TRBV5-4 and TRBJ2-1; D unresolved. This CDR3 is built from 16 residues. Looked up from germline, CDR1 is SGHNT and CDR2 is YYREEE (reference sequence). V gave up 1 base and J gave up 0 bases, with 11 bases separating them. The CDR3 sequence: CASSLTLMSSYNEQFF. The CDR3 coding sequence is TGTGCCAGCAGCTTGACCCTTATGAGCTCCTACAATGAGCAGTTCTTC.

The chain combines TRBV7-3 with TRBJ2-2; possibly TRBD2 for D (5 bases). CDR3 length equals 15 residues. CDR1 SGHTA and CDR2 FQGTGA come from the germline V gene. V lost 5 bases to trimming and J lost 7 bases, with 17 bases between them. The CDR3 reads CASSPRGGRYGELFF. The DNA of the CDR3 is TGTGCCAGCAGCCCACGTGGCGGGCGGTACGGGGAGCTGTTTTTT.

This chain joins TRBV27 and TRBJ2-1; 9 nucleotides match TRBD2. Germline V gene lookup returns CDR1 MNHEY and CDR2 SMNVEV (reference sequence). V trimming: 6 bases; J trimming: 12 bases; junction bases outside the gene matches: 9. The CDR3 consists of 13 residues. Written as DNA, the CDR3 is TGTGCCAGCAGCATCGGACTAGCGAGACCGCAGTTCTTC. This gives the protein CASSIGLARPQFF.

The gene calls are TRBV6-5 and TRBJ2-3; D is unclear. Trimming removed 2 bases at V and 5 bases at J, with 8 bases between. The CDR3 loop spans 13 amino acids. Per germline, CDR1 MNHEY and CDR2 SVGAGI. In nucleotides, the CDR3 is TGTGCCAGCAGTTACAACTCTAAAGATACGCAGTATTTT. This encodes CASSYNSKDTQYF.

CDR3 sequence: CAWSQGAVSGNTIYF. As DNA, the CDR3 is TGTGCCTGGAGCCAGGGGGCTGTATCTGGAAACACCATATATTTT. The genes are TRBV30 and TRBJ1-3; 8 bases are a match to TRBD1. The J segment lost 1 base and the V segment lost 3 bases, leaving 5 bases of the junction unmatched. CDR3 length equals 15 residues. Looked up from germline, CDR1 is GTSNPN and CDR2 is SVGIG (reference sequence).

The chain links TRBV7-9 to TRBJ1-1; 7 bases agree with TRBD1. Germline V lookup: CDR1 SEHNR, CDR2 FQNEAQ (reference sequence). J lost 6 bases, V lost 6 bases, and 10 bases had no gene match. This CDR3 comprises 14 residues. CDR3 sequence: CASRLTTGTAEAFF. As DNA, the CDR3 is TGTGCCAGCAGGCTGACTACCGGGACAGCTGAAGCTTTCTTT.

This CDR3 reads CAISARVDTQYF. The DNA of the CDR3 is TGTGCCATCAGTGCAAGAGTGGATACGCAGTATTTT. This sequence joins TRBV10-3 and TRBJ2-3; D unclear. V was pared by 4 bases and J by 6 bases, with 8 bases between. Germline-derived CDR1 and CDR2 are ENHRY and SYGVKD. This CDR3 is built from 12 residues.

V usage is TRBV6-5 and J usage is TRBJ2-2; tentatively, D is TRBD2 (7 bases). This CDR3 is 16 amino acids long. CDR1 and CDR2 (germline): MNHEY, SVGAGI. Trimming took 0 bases from V and 5 from J, leaving 13 bases between them. Here the CDR3 DNA reads TGTGCCAGCAGTTACTCGAAAGGGGGGGGAACCGGGGAGCTGTTTTTT. It specifies CASSYSKGGGTGELFF.

The V gene is TRBV5-1, the J gene TRBJ1-3; D gene unclear. The length of the CDR3 is 13 residues. Germline values: CDR1 SGHRS, CDR2 YFSETQ. V was pared by 0 bases and J by 3 bases, with 4 bases between. CDR3 in DNA: TGCGCCAGCAGCTTGGGAGGTGGAAACACCATATATTTT. Translating it yields CASSLGGGNTIYF.

This sequence joins TRBV9 and TRBJ2-5; 8 nucleotides match TRBD1. This CDR3 comprises 14 residues. Unmatched junction bases numbered 7, after V lost 4 bases and J lost 5 bases. CDR1 SGDLS and CDR2 YYNGEE come from the germline V gene. The CDR3 DNA sequence: TGTGCCAGCAGCTTCTCCGGGACAGGCGAGACCCAGTACTTC. Translated: CASSFSGTGETQYF.

The chain uses TRBV10-2 and TRBJ2-2; possibly TRBD2 for D (5 bases). Trimming removed 2 bases at V and 8 bases at J, with 9 bases between. The CDR3 contains 13 residues. Per the germline V gene, CDR1 is WSHSY and CDR2 is SAAADI. DNA of the CDR3: TGCGCCAGCAGTGAGCGAGGGCGAGGGGAGCTGTTTTTT. Protein sequence: CASSERGRGELFF.

This chain links TRBV6-1 with TRBJ1-1; perhaps TRBD1 as D (6 bases). CDR3 length equals 11 residues. Trimming took off 6 bases at V and 8 bases at J, with 10 bases between the two ends. Per germline, CDR1 MNHNS and CDR2 SASEGT. As DNA, the CDR3 is TGTGCCAGCAGCCCCACAGGGGAAGCTTTCTTT. It specifies CASSPTGEAFF.

The chain couples TRBV7-2 to TRBJ2-1; 7 bases map to TRBD2. With V trimmed by 4 bases and J by 0 bases, 9 bases remained unmatched. This CDR3 contains 17 residues. The germline V gene has CDR1 SGHTA and CDR2 FQGNSA. The DNA for the CDR3 is TGTGCCAGCAGCTCGACGGGGGGTCTGATCTCCTACAATGAGCAGTTCTTC. As protein: CASSSTGGLISYNEQFF. Filled out from reference TRBV7-2 and TRBJ2-1, the complete variable domain reads GAGVSQSPSNKVTEKGKDVELRCDPISGHTALYWYRQSLGQGLEFLIYFQGNSAPDKSGLPSDRFSAERTGGSVSTLTIQRTQQEDSAVYLCASSSTGGLISYNEQFFGPGTRLTVL.

V and J are TRBV2 and TRBJ1-5, with D tentatively TRBD1 (5 bases). Germline V lookup: CDR1 SNHLY, CDR2 FYNNEI. V dropped 5 bases and J dropped 0 bases, with 23 bases sitting between them. The CDR3 contains 19 residues. CDR3 DNA sequence: TGTGCCAGCAGTTCACAATGGGGGGGAGTGGGTCATAGCAATCAGCCCCAGCATTTT. Translated: CASSSQWGGVGHSNQPQHF. The complete variable domain, with remaining parts taken from reference TRBV2 and TRBJ1-5, reads EPEVTQTPSHQVTQMGQEVILRCVPISNHLYFYWYRQILGQKVEFLVSFYNNEISEKSEIFDDQFSVERPDGSNFTLKIRSTKLEDSAMYFCASSSQWGGVGHSNQPQHFGDGTRLSIL.

This sequence joins TRBV15 and TRBJ2-3; TRBD2 agrees at 13 bases. V trimming: 5 bases; J trimming: 4 bases; junction bases outside the gene matches: 9. The CDR3 sequence is 17 residues long. Germline V lookup: CDR1 LNHNV, CDR2 YYDKDF (reference sequence). CDR3 sequence: CATSPLGLAGVPDTQYF. CDR3 sequence (DNA): TGTGCCACCAGCCCTCTAGGACTAGCGGGAGTCCCAGATACGCAGTATTTT.

The rearrangement links TRBV28 to TRBJ1-2; 12 nucleotides line up with TRBD1. Germline lookup yields CDR1 MDHEN and CDR2 SYDVKM. This CDR3 region has 15 residues. V shed 7 bases, J shed 4 bases, and the junction held 7 bases outside the gene matches. CDR3 DNA: TGTGCCAGCACGGGACAGGGGGCGCCAGGCTATGGCTACACCTTC. It encodes CASTGQGAPGYGYTF.

V is TRBV30 and J is TRBJ2-7; tentative D call: TRBD1 (6 bases). The CDR3 is 13 amino acids. V was shortened by 5 bases and J by 0 bases, with 11 bases between the two germline ends. Per germline, CDR1 GTSNPN and CDR2 SVGIG (reference sequence). This CDR3 is CAWLRQDSYEQYF. CDR3 DNA: TGTGCCTGGCTTCGACAGGACTCCTACGAGCAGTACTTC.

The rearrangement joins TRBV9 to TRBJ1-2; TRBD1 matches 9 bases. V gave up 5 bases and J gave up 7 bases; unmatched junction bases: 6. Germline-derived CDR1 and CDR2 are SGDLS and YYNGEE. The CDR3 consists of 13 residues. CDR3 DNA: TGTGCCAGCAGTCCGGAACAGGGGGCTGGCTACACCTTC. Its translation: CASSPEQGAGYTF.

This rearrangement joins TRBV29-1 to TRBJ2-1; D perhaps matches TRBD2 (6 bases). Germline loops: CDR1 SQVTM, CDR2 ANQGSEA. The CDR3 is 13 amino acids. Between the trimmed V and J ends, which lost 4 bases and 8 bases, there was a span of 15 bases. CDR3 nucleotides: TGCAGCGTTGGGAGGGCCCCCTCGGATGAGCAGTTCTTC. Protein product: CSVGRAPSDEQFF.